This T cell receptor beta chain was identified in a study of cytomegalovirus exposure and HLA in healthy donors (dated by TCRdb to 2016 to 2017). Context from the whole study: According to a later analysis, one platform produced both the 120 validation repertoires and the 666 repertoires of the first cohort. The study aimed to test whether cataloging public T cell receptors could reveal signatures of past pathogen exposure. In addition to the first cohort of about 650 subjects, a separate validation cohort of around 110 different subjects was used. To predict cytomegalovirus infection status, the study combined high-throughput TCR immunosequencing, statistical association of individual TCRs with disease status, and machine learning. Broader findings and caveats from the paper: A few of the identified cytomegalovirus-associated TCR beta chains were confirmed in vitro to be specific for cytomegalovirus antigens. The authors suggested that the approach could potentially be generalized to other disease states and immunological phenotypes. The study gave a list of around 170 TCR beta chains associated with cytomegalovirus. The classifier was reported to diagnose cytomegalovirus status with high specificity and sensitivity in both the original cohort and the validation cohort. A later analysis lacked HLA typing for the validation cohort, so it scored co-occurrence in that cohort across all 110 or so repertoires. A later analysis found that TCRs clustered in the first cohort also tended to co-occur in the 95 to 150 validation repertoires, with 90% to 95% of cluster scores above 0. While some public TCRs were present in many individuals, most TCR sequences turned up only very rarely across donors.

The protocol used for the library was the immunoSEQ multiplex PCR assay. The authors processed their data as follows. A statistical classification framework was built for diagnosing cytomegalovirus status from the catalog of TCR beta chain sequences. What TCRdb holds here is the immuneACCESS table cut down to in-frame rearrangements. Part of the clones is not present; checked against another copy, under half of the missing clones reflect an unresolved V gene, and the others are unexplained. V, J and clone size derive from that table, while D and trimming were established from the DNA sequence. This sample comprises 190,000 or so clones, approximately 84% of them detected only once. 2.5% to 3.5% of the sample lies in the top ten. The donors belonged to the validation cohort of under 150 subjects, which was separate from the approximately 610-subject first cohort. The table lists this clone with a count of one. It has no known antigen specificity. The record has no base qualities; no much larger clone is one base away.

Specimen: PBMCs. The sequence was obtained from a woman aged 18-29 years in good health and CMV-seropositive.

CDR3 loop: CASSAAGGNTDTQYF. In nucleotides, the sequence is TGCGCCAGCAGTGCTGCGGGGGGCAACACAGATACGCAGTATTTT. The rearrangement combines TRBV10-1 with TRBJ2-3, and 8 bases in between align with TRBD2. Reading from cysteine to phenylalanine, the CDR3 counts 15 amino acids. Kept here is only the CDR3 DNA, which spans 45 bases and is read in frame from base 1. The V end gives up 4 bases and the J end 2 bases, leaving 5 bases in the junction not matched to a gene. The germline V gene (reference sequence) gives CDR1 as WNHNN and CDR2 as SYGVQD.